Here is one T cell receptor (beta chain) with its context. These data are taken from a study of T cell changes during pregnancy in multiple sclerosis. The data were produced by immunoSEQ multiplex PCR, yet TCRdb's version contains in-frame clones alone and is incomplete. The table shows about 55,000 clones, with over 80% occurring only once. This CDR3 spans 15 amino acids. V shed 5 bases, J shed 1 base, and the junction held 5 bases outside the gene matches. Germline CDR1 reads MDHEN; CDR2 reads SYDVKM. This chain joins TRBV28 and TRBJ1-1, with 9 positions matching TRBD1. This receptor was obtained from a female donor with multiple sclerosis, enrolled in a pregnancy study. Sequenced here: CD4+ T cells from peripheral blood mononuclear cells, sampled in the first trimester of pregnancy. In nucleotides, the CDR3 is TGTGCCAGCAGTCCGCCGGGACAGGGGAACACTGAAGCTTTCTTT. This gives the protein CASSPPGQGNTEAFF.